Following are 32 T cell receptor beta chains from one sample sequenced in a study of blood T cell repertoires in COVID-19 (dated by TCRdb to between 2020 and 2021). The library came from the immunoSEQ multiplex PCR assay. What TCRdb holds here is the immuneACCESS table cut down to in-frame rearrangements. Part of the clones is not present; checked against another copy, under half of the missing clones reflect an unresolved V gene, and the others are unexplained. Here the sample has 250,000 to 350,000 clones; around nine tenths occur a single time. The biggest ten clones account for 2% to 2.5% of the sample. Input material: PBMCs or T cells enriched from blood (not recorded which). All receptors derive from a woman aged 55 to 70 in a cohort exposed to, infected with or recovered from COVID-19 (not recorded which).

This clone was seen a few times. The chain couples TRBV18 to TRBJ1-1; no definite D call. V dropped 3 bases and J dropped 1 base, with 9 bases sitting between them. Germline lookup yields CDR1 KGHSH and CDR2 LQKENI. This CDR3 is 14 amino acids long. The CDR3 DNA reads as TGTGCCAGCTCACCGTCGCAGAAGAACACTGAAGCTTTCTTT. Its protein is CASSPSQKNTEAFF.

This chain links TRBV30 with TRBJ2-1, with TRBD1 matching over 10 bases. The germline V gene encodes CDR1 GTSNPN and CDR2 SVGIG (reference sequence). This CDR3 comprises 17 residues. The junction had 8 bases not matched to a gene; V was cut back by 0 bases and J by 3 bases. The CDR3 here is CAWSVARDRGGYNEQFF. The CDR3 DNA reads TGTGCCTGGAGTGTAGCCCGGGACAGGGGTGGCTACAATGAGCAGTTCTTC.

This sequence joins TRBV20-1 and TRBJ2-1; 8 bases agree with TRBD2. J gave up 7 bases and V 3 bases, and 11 bases lay outside the gene matches. The CDR3 length is 15 residues. In germline, CDR1 is DFQATT, CDR2 SNEGSKA (reference sequence). This CDR3 reads CSASNPGLVSNEQFF. CDR3 nucleotide sequence: TGCAGTGCTAGTAACCCGGGACTAGTATCGAATGAGCAGTTCTTC.

V and J are TRBV9 and TRBJ2-2, with D unclear. The CDR3 is 16 amino acids. V lost 2 bases and J 0 bases, leaving 11 bases between the germline ends. Germline V CDR1 and CDR2: SGDLS, YYNGEE. The CDR3 loop is CASSVADVANTGELFF. The CDR3 coding sequence is TGTGCCAGCAGCGTTGCGGATGTCGCGAACACCGGGGAGCTGTTTTTT.

The V gene is TRBV28, the J gene TRBJ2-3; TRBD2 agrees at 8 bases. The CDR3 sequence is 15 residues long. Germline V CDR1 and CDR2: MDHEN, SYDVKM. Trimming cost V 6 bases and J 2 bases; bases outside gene matches: 7. CDR3 nucleotides: TGTGCCAGCAGCCCCTTACTAGCGGACACAGATACGCAGTATTTT. Translation gives CASSPLLADTDTQYF.

This chain links TRBV5-1 with TRBJ1-6; 7 bases map to TRBD1. The CDR3 loop spans 15 amino acids. With V trimmed by 0 bases and J by 5 bases, 2 bases remained unmatched. Germline lookup yields CDR1 SGHRS and CDR2 YFSETQ. This CDR3 reads CASSLAGQNNSPLHF. The CDR3 coding sequence is TGCGCCAGCAGCTTGGCGGGACAGAATAATTCACCCCTCCACTTT.

The chain joins TRBV3-1 (or the pseudogene TRBV3-2) to TRBJ1-6; 8 nucleotides agree with TRBD1. The CDR3 contains 14 residues. Germline V gene sequence: CDR1 LGHDT, CDR2 YNNKEL (reference sequence). Trimming at V came to 5 bases and at J to 10 bases, leaving 7 bases not matched to a gene. CDR3 in DNA: TGTGCCAGCAGCTTAGGACAGGGTAGATCACCCCTCCACTTT. It codes for CASSLGQGRSPLHF.

The V gene is TRBV20-1, the J gene TRBJ1-5; unclear D gene. The CDR3 is 14 amino acids. With 3 bases removed from V and 3 bases from J, the gap between germline ends came to 12 bases. Germline V gives CDR1 DFQATT, CDR2 SNEGSKA (reference sequence). CDR3 bases: TGCAGTGCTAGTGAAGTTGAGGACAATCAGCCCCAGCATTTT. The encoded protein is CSASEVEDNQPQHF.

The chain joins TRBV7-9 to TRBJ1-3; tentatively, D is TRBD1 (6 bases). Germline V gene data show CDR1 as SEHNR and CDR2 as FQNEAQ (reference sequence). The CDR3 runs to 15 residues. V was pared by 3 bases and J by 2 bases, with 11 bases between. Here the CDR3 reads CASSFINRAGNTIYF. The CDR3 DNA sequence: TGTGCCAGCAGCTTTATCAACAGGGCTGGAAACACCATATATTTT. The entire variable domain, with the rest obtained from reference TRBV7-9 and TRBJ1-3, is as follows: DTGVSQNPRHKITKRGQNVTFRCDPISEHNRLYWYRQTLGQGPEFLTYFQNEAQLEKSRLLSDRFSAERPKGSFSTLEIQRTEQGDSAMYLCASSFINRAGNTIYFGEGSWLTVV.

This clone was seen only a few times. This sample also contains other DNA sequences that code for the same CDR3. This rearrangement joins TRBV5-1 to TRBJ2-1; 8 positions agree with TRBD2. CDR1 is SGHRS, CDR2 YFSETQ, per germline. The V gene end was trimmed by 0 bases and the J gene end by 8 bases; junction bases not matched to a gene: 4. This CDR3 is built from 14 residues. CDR3 region: CASSLGREGDEQFF. In DNA form, the CDR3 reads TGCGCCAGCAGCTTGGGTCGGGAGGGCGATGAGCAGTTCTTC.

The rearrangement links TRBV5-8 to TRBJ2-5, with TRBD1 identical over 9 bases. Germline lookup yields CDR1 SGHTS and CDR2 YDEGEE. The CDR3 covers 15 residues. The J segment lost 5 bases and the V segment lost 5 bases, leaving 10 bases of the junction unmatched. The CDR3 DNA follows: TGTGCCAGCAGAGACAGGGGGGGCTTAGGGGAGACCCAGTACTTC. It encodes CASRDRGGLGETQYF.

This clone came up once. The genes are TRBV19 and TRBJ1-1, with TRBD1 as a possible D gene (5 bases). Trimming cost V 4 bases and J 0 bases, with 12 bases left between them. CDR3 length equals 15 residues. Germline V gene data show CDR1 as LNHDA and CDR2 as SQIVND (reference sequence). Here the CDR3 DNA reads TGTGCCAGTAGTACCCTCACAGGACTGAACACTGAAGCTTTCTTT. This encodes CASSTLTGLNTEAFF.

V and J are TRBV28 and TRBJ2-7; the match to TRBD2 covers 12 bases. Germline CDR1 MDHEN, CDR2 SYDVKM. The J segment lost 0 bases and the V segment lost 4 bases, leaving 7 bases of the junction unmatched. The CDR3 covers 17 residues. This chain's CDR3 is CASSSGTSGPISYEQYF. DNA of the CDR3: TGTGCCAGCAGTTCCGGGACTAGCGGGCCCATCTCCTACGAGCAGTACTTC.

CDR3 sequence reads: CASSPGRGTPARYEQYF. CDR3 in DNA: TGTGCCAGCAGCCCAGGGAGGGGGACACCAGCTCGCTACGAGCAGTACTTC. The chain has TRBV5-4 and TRBJ2-7, with a tentative D call TRBD2 (7 bases). There are 17 residues in the CDR3. The V gene's germline CDR1 is SGHNT and CDR2 YYREEE (reference sequence). V shed 4 bases and J shed 3 bases, with 23 bases lying between them.

The V gene is TRBV11-2, the J gene TRBJ1-6, with unresolved D. V lost 1 base, J lost 11 bases, and 9 bases lay in between. This CDR3 has 13 amino acids. Looked up from germline, CDR1 is SGHAT and CDR2 is FQNNGV. The CDR3 nucleotides read TGTGCCAGCAGCTTAGGGTATCGCGCACCCCTCCACTTT. Translation gives CASSLGYRAPLHF.

The chain combines TRBV2 with TRBJ1-1, with TRBD1 identical over 7 bases. Trimming at V came to 5 bases and at J to 7 bases, leaving 7 bases not matched to a gene. The germline CDR1 and CDR2 sequences are SNHLY and FYNNEI. This CDR3 comprises 13 residues. DNA for the CDR3: TGTGCCAGCAGTAAAGGGACAGCAAGTGAAGCTTTCTTT. Translation: CASSKGTASEAFF.

V and J are TRBV28 and TRBJ1-1; D ambiguous. V was clipped by 6 bases and J by 4 bases, with 15 bases between them. The germline V gene encodes CDR1 MDHEN and CDR2 SYDVKM. The CDR3 length is 14 residues. The CDR3 DNA sequence: TGTGCCAGCAGCAAGGACCTGCGGGGCACTGAAGCTTTCTTT. Its translation: CASSKDLRGTEAFF. The full variable domain, in which reference TRBV28 and TRBJ1-1 provide the parts outside the CDR3, is DVKVTQSSRYLVKRTGEKVFLECVQDMDHENMFWYRQDPGLGLRLIYFSYDVKMKEKGDIPEGYSVSREKKERFSLILESASTNQTSMYLCASSKDLRGTEAFFGQGTRLTVV.

J is TRBJ1-1 and V is TRBV28, with TRBD1 identical over 8 bases. V trimming: 2 bases; J trimming: 0 bases; junction bases outside the gene matches: 5. Germline loops: CDR1 MDHEN, CDR2 SYDVKM. The CDR3 consists of 16 residues. CDR3 DNA: TGTGCCAGCAGTTTACCGGGGACAGGAATGAACACTGAAGCTTTCTTT. Protein: CASSLPGTGMNTEAFF.

The V gene is TRBV28, the J gene TRBJ2-3; D ambiguous. The CDR3 runs 14 residues. V lost 3 bases, J lost 5 bases, and 12 bases lay in between. Germline V gene sequence: CDR1 MDHEN, CDR2 SYDVKM. The CDR3 region is CASSLVYAIDTQYF. CDR3 in DNA: TGTGCCAGCAGTTTGGTCTACGCAATAGATACGCAGTATTTT.

The CDR3 is CASSYRQVGYEQYF. In DNA form, the CDR3 reads TGTGCCAGCAGTTACAGACAGGTTGGGTACGAGCAGTACTTC. The rearrangement uses TRBV6-2 or TRBV6-3 and TRBJ2-7; D might be TRBD1 (6 bases). The CDR3 extends over 14 amino acids. Germline V gene lookup returns CDR1 MNHEY and CDR2 SVGEGT. Trimming took 2 bases from V and 4 from J, leaving 12 bases between them.

The V gene is TRBV4-3, the J gene TRBJ2-1; TRBD1 aligns across 7 bases. Germline V gives CDR1 LGHNA, CDR2 YSLEER. The CDR3 extends over 15 amino acids. After removal of 0 bases from V and 15 bases from J, the junction contained 14 bases not matched to a gene. CDR3: CASSQDLGGAYAPFF. In nucleotides, the CDR3 is TGCGCCAGCAGCCAAGATTTAGGGGGCGCGTATGCCCCGTTCTTC.

V is TRBV7-3 and J is TRBJ2-1, with 13 bases identical to TRBD2. The CDR3 loop spans 17 amino acids. Germline V gene lookup returns CDR1 SGHTA and CDR2 FQGTGA. Germline trimming cut 5 bases from V and 4 bases from J; bases unmatched to any gene: 8. CDR3 nucleotide sequence: TGTGCCAGCAGCCTCTACCGGGGACTAGCGGGGTACAATGAGCAGTTCTTC. It specifies CASSLYRGLAGYNEQFF. Based on the CDR3 plus reference TRBV7-3 and TRBJ2-1, the full variable domain is GAGVSQTPSNKVTEKGKYVELRCDPISGHTALYWYRQSLGQGPEFLIYFQGTGAADDSGLPNDRFFAVRPEGSVSTLKIQRTERGDSAVYLCASSLYRGLAGYNEQFFGPGTRLTVL.

This chain links TRBV30 with TRBJ2-1, with 8 positions matching TRBD2. The CDR3 loop spans 14 amino acids. Germline V gene sequence: CDR1 GTSNPN, CDR2 SVGIG (reference sequence). With V trimmed by 8 bases and J by 3 bases, 9 bases remained unmatched. The DNA of the CDR3 is TGTGCCAGGGGCACTAGCGGAAGCTACAATGAGCAGTTCTTC. It yields the protein CARGTSGSYNEQFF.

V is TRBV5-1 and J is TRBJ2-1; D is possibly TRBD1 (6 bases). CDR1 and CDR2 (germline): SGHRS, YFSETQ. Trimming took off 1 base at V and 9 bases at J, with 20 bases between the two ends. CDR3 length: 16 amino acids. This CDR3 reads CASSLIVGAKGIEQFF. The CDR3 DNA follows: TGCGCCAGCAGCTTGATTGTGGGGGCTAAGGGGATTGAGCAGTTCTTC.

The chain carries TRBV7-2 and TRBJ2-3, with D possibly TRBD2 on 6 matching bases. Trimming took off 3 bases at V and 3 bases at J, with 16 bases between the two ends. Germline V gene lookup returns CDR1 SGHTA and CDR2 FQGNSA. The CDR3 totals 16 residues. The CDR3 protein is CASSLRLGGSTDTQYF. The CDR3 DNA is TGTGCCAGCAGCTTGCGGCTCGGGGGTTCGACAGATACGCAGTATTTT.

Here the CDR3 reads CASSRSGRGTDTQYF. For the CDR3, the DNA is TGTGCCAGCAGTCGTAGCGGGAGAGGTACAGATACGCAGTATTTT. The chain couples TRBV7-9 to TRBJ2-3, with 9 bases fitting TRBD2. The junction had 7 bases not matched to a gene; V was cut back by 6 bases and J by 3 bases. This CDR3 has 15 residues. Germline CDR1 SEHNR, CDR2 FQNEAQ (reference sequence).

The chain combines TRBV6-2 or TRBV6-3 with TRBJ2-4; 9 bases line up with TRBD1. V was pared by 5 bases and J by 15 bases, with 11 bases of the junction left unmatched. Germline CDR1 and CDR2: MNHEY and SVGEGT. The CDR3 is 13 residues long. Here the CDR3 DNA reads TGTGCCAGCAGTCTCGAAAGGGACAGGGTATGGTACTTC. Amino acids: CASSLERDRVWYF.

The rearrangement uses TRBV28 and TRBJ2-2; TRBD1 agrees at 10 bases. V shed 8 bases, J shed 5 bases, and the junction held 2 bases outside the gene matches. CDR3 length equals 13 residues. The germline V gene encodes CDR1 MDHEN and CDR2 SYDVKM. CDR3 loop: CASRTGGTGELFF. The CDR3 region has the DNA TGTGCCAGCCGGACAGGGGGAACCGGGGAGCTGTTTTTT.

This clone was detected only once. V is TRBV20-1 and J is TRBJ2-7; possibly TRBD2 for D (7 bases). The ends were cut back, 3 bases at V and 3 bases at J, with 12 bases in the middle. CDR3 length equals 13 residues. CDR1 is DFQATT, CDR2 SNEGSKA, per germline (reference sequence). CDR3 nucleotides: TGCAGTGCTAGTAGGGGGGACTACTACGAGCAGTACTTC. Translation: CSASRGDYYEQYF.

V is TRBV30 and J is TRBJ1-6, with D tentatively TRBD1 (5 bases). CDR1 GTSNPN and CDR2 SVGIG come from the germline V gene (reference sequence). The V end was cut by 3 bases, the J end by 8 bases, with 11 bases between. This CDR3 has 13 amino acids. The CDR3 loop is CAWRAGRDSPLHF. The CDR3 DNA is TGTGCCTGGAGAGCCGGCAGGGATTCACCCCTCCACTTT.

The chain carries TRBV10-1 and TRBJ2-3; D may be TRBD1 (5 bases). Germline CDR1 and CDR2: WNHNN and SYGVQD (reference sequence). The CDR3 runs to 13 residues. The V gene lost 6 bases and the J gene lost 8 bases, with 15 bases spanning the gap. CDR3 sequence: CASSPKQDRTQYF. The CDR3 DNA reads as TGCGCCAGCAGCCCAAAACAGGACCGTACGCAGTATTTT.

The chain carries TRBV20-1 and TRBJ2-7; possibly TRBD2 for D (6 bases). Looked up from germline, CDR1 is DFQATT and CDR2 is SNEGSKA (reference sequence). The CDR3 covers 12 residues. V dropped 3 bases and J dropped 5 bases, with 11 bases sitting between them. In nucleotides, the CDR3 is TGCAGTGCTAGTGCGGGAAGCGACGAGCAGTACTTC. It yields the protein CSASAGSDEQYF.